This T cell receptor (beta chain) was sequenced for a study of blood T cell repertoires in COVID-19. The junction had 7 bases not matched to a gene; V was cut back by 6 bases and J by 7 bases. Germline V lookup: CDR1 MNHEY, CDR2 SVGAGI. The CDR3 spans 14 residues. This clone showed up just once. Sequenced by immunoSEQ multiplex PCR; TCRdb stores in-frame clones only, minus some. The sample has roughly 280,000 clones; approximately 86% are singletons. The source of this sequence is a man aged 30 to 39 with active or convalescent COVID-19. The sequencing sample was made of peripheral blood. The chain links TRBV6-5 to TRBJ2-7; 12 bases map to TRBD2. The CDR3 is CASRPSGGAGEQYF. The CDR3 DNA reads as TGTGCCAGCAGACCTAGCGGGGGGGCAGGAGAGCAGTACTTC.